These 29 T cell receptor beta chains originate from one sample sequenced in a study of monozygotic twins with inflammatory bowel disease. TCRdb re-called the 5' RACE reads and gives one entry per CDR3 protein, without DNA. The record lists about 330,000 distinct CDR3 sequences, of which the ten most abundant hold approximately 2%. Material for sequencing was blood. The receptors stem from a human donor with ulcerative colitis or Crohn's disease, or a healthy co-twin of an affected twin (not recorded which).

This chain connects TRBV29-1 to TRBJ2-1; with no DNA, the TCRdb D assignment of TRBD1 cannot be verified. The CDR3 has 13 residues. CDR1 and CDR2 (germline): SQVTM, ANQGSEA. CDR3 residues: CSVERQGAREQFF.

The chain links TRBV20-1 to TRBJ2-1. The CDR3 sequence is 17 residues long. Per the germline V gene, CDR1 is DFQATT and CDR2 is SNEGSKA (reference sequence). The CDR3: CSARDTLYGGSYNEQFF.

The chain has TRBV12-3 or TRBV12-4 and TRBJ1-2; TCRdb's D call of TRBD1 is untestable without DNA. CDR3 length: 18 amino acids. The CDR3 region is CASTQVPGQGARVYGYTF.

This chain joins TRBV7-9 and TRBJ2-7; TCRdb designates TRBD1, a call that cannot be tested without DNA. CDR1 is SEHNR and CDR2 is FQNEAQ in the germline V gene (reference sequence). The CDR3 loop spans 13 amino acids. CDR3 region: CASSSSGVDEQYF.

The rearrangement links TRBV20-1 to TRBJ2-2. CDR1 is DFQATT, CDR2 SNEGSKA, per germline (reference sequence). The CDR3 totals 14 residues. The CDR3 reads CSARGSLNTGELFF.

The chain carries TRBV7-8 and TRBJ1-2. This CDR3 has 14 amino acids. Germline CDR1 SGHVS, CDR2 FQNEAQ. The CDR3 region is CASSFGQTQYGYTF.

This chain uses TRBV5-1 with TRBJ2-3; TCRdb proposes TRBD2, but this gene call is untestable without DNA. The CDR3 is 18 residues long. Looked up from germline, CDR1 is SGHRS and CDR2 is YFSETQ. CDR3: CASNSGTSSRRPTDTQYF.

The CDR3 spells CASSPYRLGPYNEQFF. The rearrangement uses TRBV28 and TRBJ2-1. Germline loops: CDR1 MDHEN, CDR2 SYDVKM. The CDR3 totals 16 residues.

This sequence joins TRBV6-5 and TRBJ1-5; absent DNA, TCRdb's TRBD1 call cannot be checked. The CDR3 extends over 13 amino acids. The germline gives CDR1 MNHEY, CDR2 SVGAGI. CDR3 amino acids: CASSYDRVQPQHF.

V gene TRBV4-3 combines with J gene TRBJ1-1. Germline assignment: CDR1 LGHNA and CDR2 YSLEER. The CDR3 is made up of 13 amino acids. This chain's CDR3 is CATSQDLNTEAFF.

This chain links TRBV5-1 with TRBJ1-1; lacking DNA, the TRBD1 call made by TCRdb goes unchecked. The CDR3 contains 14 residues. Germline V lookup: CDR1 SGHRS, CDR2 YFSETQ. CDR3 sequence reads: CASSGGDGNTEAFF.

The chain employs TRBV11-2 and TRBJ2-1. CDR1 and CDR2 (germline): SGHAT, FQNNGV. This CDR3 has 12 residues. CDR3 sequence: CASSGDDHEQFF.

V is TRBV27 and J is TRBJ2-1; the TRBD2 assignment by TCRdb is unverifiable without DNA. This CDR3 spans 14 amino acids. Germline CDR1 and CDR2: MNHEY and SMNVEV (reference sequence). The CDR3 sequence is CATSRDSSHNEQFF.

The chain is built from TRBV5-1 and TRBJ2-2. Germline CDR1 is SGHRS and CDR2 is YFSETQ. The CDR3 length is 14 residues. The CDR3 here is CASSSPANTGELFF.

V and J are TRBV28 and TRBJ1-5; there is no DNA to check the TCRdb D call of TRBD1. Germline-derived CDR1 and CDR2 are MDHEN and SYDVKM. The CDR3 runs to 14 residues. The CDR3 loop reads CASNGGSPGGPQHF.

This sequence joins TRBV19 and TRBJ1-3. Germline CDR1 and CDR2: LNHDA and SQIVND (reference sequence). The CDR3 length is 12 residues. CDR3: CASRDGGNTIYF.

The chain couples TRBV20-1 to TRBJ2-1; checking the TCRdb D call of TRBD1 is not possible without DNA. CDR1 and CDR2 from the germline V gene are DFQATT and SNEGSKA (reference sequence). The CDR3 is 16 residues long. The CDR3 here is CSALMGGGSSYNEQFF.

The CDR3 loop is CASSVAALSYNEQFF. V and J are TRBV10-2 and TRBJ2-1; without DNA, the TCRdb call of TRBD2 cannot be checked. Germline CDR1 reads WSHSY; CDR2 reads SAAADI. This CDR3 region has 15 residues.

This chain uses TRBV12-3 or TRBV12-4 with TRBJ1-2. CDR3 length: 13 amino acids. Here the CDR3 reads CASSFAVGLGYTF.

V and J are TRBV5-1 and TRBJ2-4; the D call of TRBD2 rests on TCRdb alone, since no DNA is present to check it. The CDR3 length is 16 residues. The germline gives CDR1 SGHRS, CDR2 YFSETQ. The CDR3 reads CASSFRTSGGSNIQYF.

The chain carries TRBV12-3 or TRBV12-4 and TRBJ2-5; TCRdb designates TRBD1, a call that cannot be tested without DNA. This CDR3 comprises 14 residues. The CDR3 sequence is CASSLARGWETQYF.

The V gene is TRBV11-2, the J gene TRBJ1-1; the TRBD1 assignment by TCRdb is unverifiable without DNA. Germline CDR1 and CDR2: SGHAT and FQNNGV. The CDR3 consists of 15 residues. The CDR3 sequence: CASSVTGQPNTEAFF.

The rearrangement uses TRBV11-2 and TRBJ1-2. The length of the CDR3 is 13 residues. Germline CDR1 SGHAT, CDR2 FQNNGV. This CDR3 is CASSLDRVGGYTF.

The rearrangement uses TRBV7-2 and TRBJ1-6; TCRdb gives TRBD1 as the D gene, but with no DNA this cannot be confirmed. Germline assignment: CDR1 SGHTA and CDR2 FQGNSA. CDR3 size: 15 residues. This CDR3 reads CASSSLQGALSPLHF.

The chain's CDR3 is CASRTAGNNSPLHF. The chain joins TRBV28 to TRBJ1-6; TCRdb selects TRBD1, and the lack of DNA leaves this call unchecked. The CDR3 has 14 amino acids. Germline lookup yields CDR1 MDHEN and CDR2 SYDVKM.

The CDR3 region is CASSVEVSYNEQFF. The chain joins TRBV9 to TRBJ2-1. The germline V gene has CDR1 SGDLS and CDR2 YYNGEE. The CDR3 is 14 amino acids.

The rearrangement links TRBV20-1 to TRBJ1-6; TCRdb's D call of TRBD1 is untestable without DNA. CDR3 size: 15 residues. The germline V gene encodes CDR1 DFQATT and CDR2 SNEGSKA (reference sequence). This CDR3 is CSARDFTGASPPLHF.

The rearrangement uses TRBV11-1 and TRBJ2-4; without DNA, the TCRdb call of TRBD1 cannot be checked. Looked up from germline, CDR1 is SGHAT and CDR2 is FQDESV (reference sequence). CDR3 length: 19 residues. The CDR3 sequence is CAKNLLTGGPPRAKNIQYF.

CDR3 sequence reads: CASSFSPGGETQYF. The genes are TRBV27 and TRBJ2-5; TCRdb outputs TRBD1, but without DNA this stays unchecked. The CDR3 covers 14 residues. Germline CDR1 is MNHEY and CDR2 is SMNVEV (reference sequence).